This T cell receptor beta chain appears in the sequencing data of a study of OX40 agonist ivuxolimab in advanced cancers. Regarding the study as a whole: Among expanded peripheral T cells, antigen specificity went undetermined.

Germline CDR1 is GTSNPN and CDR2 is SVGIG (reference sequence). Trimming pared 1 base from V and 5 bases from J, leaving 9 bases between. This CDR3 is built from 13 residues. On this clone itself: Its antigen remains unknown. The sample holds other DNA sequences that translate to the same CDR3.

The data were produced by immunoSEQ multiplex PCR, yet TCRdb's version contains in-frame clones alone and is incomplete. The top ten clones hold roughly 0.59% of a sample with 90,000 to 150,000 clones, approximately 92% of them seen once. The V call is TRBV30, the J call TRBJ1-5; no clear D gene. The sequencing here drew on CD4+ or CD8+ T cells sorted from blood, taken in a trial of the OX40 agonist ivuxolimab. This receptor was taken from an adult with an advanced solid tumor such as melanoma, head and neck, liver or kidney cancer. The CDR3 is CAWSDSGDQPQHF. Here the CDR3 DNA reads TGTGCCTGGAGTGATTCAGGTGATCAGCCCCAGCATTTT.